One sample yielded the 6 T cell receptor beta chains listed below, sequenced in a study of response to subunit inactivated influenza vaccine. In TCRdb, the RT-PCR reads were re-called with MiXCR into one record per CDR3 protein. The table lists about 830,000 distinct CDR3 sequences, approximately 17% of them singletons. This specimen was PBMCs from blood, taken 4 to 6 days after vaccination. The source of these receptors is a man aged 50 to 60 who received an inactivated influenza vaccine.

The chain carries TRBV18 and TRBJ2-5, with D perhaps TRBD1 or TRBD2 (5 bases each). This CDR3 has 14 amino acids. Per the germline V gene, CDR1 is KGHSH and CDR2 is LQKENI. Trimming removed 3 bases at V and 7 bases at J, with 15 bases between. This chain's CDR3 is CASSPGRQSWTQYF. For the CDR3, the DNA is TGTGCCAGCTCACCGGGACGCCAATCATGGACCCAGTACTTC.

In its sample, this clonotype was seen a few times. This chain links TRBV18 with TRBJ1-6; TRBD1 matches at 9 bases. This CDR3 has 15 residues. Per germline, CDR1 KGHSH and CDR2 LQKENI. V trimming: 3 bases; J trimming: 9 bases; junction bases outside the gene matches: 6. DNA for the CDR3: TGTGCCAGCTCACCCGATCGGGACAGGGTTTCACCCCTCCACTTT. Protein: CASSPDRDRVSPLHF. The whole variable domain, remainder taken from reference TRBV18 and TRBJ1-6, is NAGVMQNPRHLVRRRGQEARLRCSPMKGHSHVYWYRQLPEEGLKFMVYLQKENIIDESGMPKERFSAEFPKEGPSILRIQQVVRGDSAAYFCASSPDRDRVSPLHFGNGTRLTVT.

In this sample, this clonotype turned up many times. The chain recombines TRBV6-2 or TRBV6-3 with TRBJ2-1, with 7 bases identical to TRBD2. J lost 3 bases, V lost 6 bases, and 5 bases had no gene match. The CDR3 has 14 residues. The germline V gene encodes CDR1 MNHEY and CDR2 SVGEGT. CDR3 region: CASSPGGVYNEQFF. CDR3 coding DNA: TGTGCCAGCAGCCCGGGGGGAGTCTACAATGAGCAGTTCTTC.

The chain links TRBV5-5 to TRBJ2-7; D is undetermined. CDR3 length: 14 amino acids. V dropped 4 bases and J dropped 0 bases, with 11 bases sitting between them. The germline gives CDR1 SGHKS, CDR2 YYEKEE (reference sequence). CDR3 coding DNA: TGTGCCAGCAGCCGGTCCCCCGTCTCCTACGAGCAGTACTTC. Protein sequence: CASSRSPVSYEQYF.

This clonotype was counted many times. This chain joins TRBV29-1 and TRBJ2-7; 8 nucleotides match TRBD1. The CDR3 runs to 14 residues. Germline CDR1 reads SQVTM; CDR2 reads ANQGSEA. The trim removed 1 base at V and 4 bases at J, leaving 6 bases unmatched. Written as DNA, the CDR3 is TGCAGCGTTGAAGCCGGGACAGGCATTTACGAGCAGTACTTC. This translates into CSVEAGTGIYEQYF.

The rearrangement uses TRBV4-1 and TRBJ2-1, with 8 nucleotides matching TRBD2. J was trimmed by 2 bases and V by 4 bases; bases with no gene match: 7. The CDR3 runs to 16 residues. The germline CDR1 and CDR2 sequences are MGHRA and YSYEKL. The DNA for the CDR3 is TGCGCCAGCAGCCTGTATAGCGGGGCGCCCTACAATGAGCAGTTCTTC. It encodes CASSLYSGAPYNEQFF.